This TCR beta chain came from a study of blood T cell repertoires in COVID-19. In germline, CDR1 is GTSNPN, CDR2 SVGIG (reference sequence). Trimming cost V 0 bases and J 3 bases, with 8 bases left between them. There are 13 residues in the CDR3. The authors' processing: Estimation of nucleated cell counts was performed using reference gene primer amplification. Libraries were prepared by immunoSEQ multiplex PCR; TCRdb keeps only in-frame clonotypes and omits some of them. That table gives V, J and clone size, and the DNA gave D and trimming. The data show a few hundred thousand clones, about 85% seen once. On this clone: As the CDR3 is not closed by the conserved phenylalanine or tryptophan, this likely results from a read error.

The material sequenced was peripheral blood. The chain is built from TRBV30 and TRBJ1-1, with a weak D call TRBD1 (5 bases). The source is a woman between 18 and 30 years old with acute or convalescent COVID-19. CDR3 region: CAWSVRGDTEAFV. The CDR3 DNA reads as TGTGCCTGGAGTGTACGAGGGGACACTGAAGCTTTCGTT.